This entry lists 10 T cell receptor beta chains sequenced from one sample in a study of cytomegalovirus exposure and HLA in healthy donors. PCR employed 60 Vbeta and 13 Jbeta primers. Sequencing used immunoSEQ multiplex PCR; TCRdb keeps in-frame clones, though not all of them. The sample includes approximately 220,000 clones, over 65% of them seen just once. Sequencing was performed on PBMCs. Every receptor here comes from a man aged 35-49 years in good health and CMV-seronegative.

The chain carries TRBV11-3 and TRBJ2-1; 12 bases map to TRBD2. V shed 4 bases, J shed 5 bases, and the junction held 3 bases outside the gene matches. The germline CDR1 and CDR2 sequences are SGHNT and YENEEA. The CDR3 spans 15 residues. The CDR3 region is CASSSSGGAHNEQFF. In DNA, the CDR3 is TGTGCCAGCAGCTCTAGCGGGGGGGCCCACAATGAGCAGTTCTTC.

The chain has TRBV7-9 and TRBJ2-1, with a tentative D call TRBD2 (5 bases). This CDR3 region has 14 residues. Germline CDR1 is SEHNR and CDR2 is FQNEAQ (reference sequence). Trimming removed 2 bases from V and 3 bases from J, with 8 bases in between. In DNA form, the CDR3 reads TGTGCCAGCAGCTTAAGCGGCAGCTACAATGAGCAGTTCTTC. Amino acids: CASSLSGSYNEQFF. The full variable domain, in which reference TRBV7-9 and TRBJ2-1 provide the parts outside the CDR3, is DTGVSQNPRHKITKRGQNVTFRCDPISEHNRLYWYRQTLGQGPEFLTYFQNEAQLEKSRLLSDRFSAERPKGSFSTLEIQRTEQGDSAMYLCASSLSGSYNEQFFGPGTRLTVL.

This chain joins TRBV4-3 and TRBJ1-2; 8 bases are shared with TRBD1. V lost 4 bases, J lost 5 bases, and 3 bases stayed unmatched. The CDR3 consists of 13 residues. Germline CDR1 is LGHNA and CDR2 is YSLEER. The CDR3 here is CASSLYRGYGYTF. The CDR3 coding sequence is TGCGCCAGCAGCCTTTACAGGGGGTATGGCTACACCTTC.

This clone has a handful of counts. J is TRBJ2-5 and V is TRBV5-5; D is ambiguous. The V end lost 4 bases, the J end lost 5 bases, and 15 bases lay between the germline ends. The length of the CDR3 is 14 residues. Germline assignment: CDR1 SGHKS and CDR2 YYEKEE (reference sequence). CDR3 protein: CASSPPLGYETQYF. CDR3 in DNA: TGTGCCAGCAGCCCCCCCCTAGGATATGAGACCCAGTACTTC.

The chain links TRBV27 to TRBJ2-5, with D unclear. CDR1 and CDR2 (germline): MNHEY, SMNVEV (reference sequence). Trimming pared 5 bases from V and 1 base from J, leaving 11 bases between. This CDR3 is built from 14 residues. DNA for the CDR3: TGTGCCAGCAGTAATCACTCTTCCCAAGAGACCCAGTACTTC. It is translated as CASSNHSSQETQYF.

The chain carries TRBV7-9 and TRBJ2-2, with TRBD2 matching over 12 bases. The germline V gene has CDR1 SEHNR and CDR2 FQNEAQ (reference sequence). CDR3 length: 15 amino acids. The trim removed 8 bases at V and 5 bases at J, leaving 6 bases unmatched. CDR3 protein: CASAKTSGRTGELFF. CDR3 DNA sequence: TGTGCCAGCGCCAAGACTAGCGGGAGAACCGGGGAGCTGTTTTTT.

The chain carries TRBV4-1 and TRBJ1-4; possibly TRBD1 for D (5 bases). CDR1 and CDR2 (germline): MGHRA, YSYEKL. This CDR3 region has 15 residues. V lost 4 bases and J 6 bases, leaving 15 bases between the germline ends. The CDR3 DNA reads as TGCGCCAGCAGCCTTTCAGGGTCGGGCGATGAAAAACTGTTTTTT. It encodes CASSLSGSGDEKLFF.

The genes are TRBV6-1 and TRBJ1-5, with a tentative D call TRBD1 (5 bases). Per germline, CDR1 MNHNS and CDR2 SASEGT. V was cut by 6 bases and J by 4 bases, with 13 bases left in between. The CDR3 sequence is 14 residues long. CDR3 sequence reads: CASSSGLLNQPQHF. CDR3 DNA sequence: TGTGCCAGCAGCTCGGGACTGCTTAATCAGCCCCAGCATTTT.

This clone has more than one count but fewer than ten. CDR3 in amino acids: CASSTSGANTGELFF. As DNA, the CDR3 is TGTGCCAGTAGCACTAGCGGGGCGAACACCGGGGAGCTGTTTTTT. This rearrangement joins TRBV19 to TRBJ2-2, with 10 bases that match TRBD2. Per germline, CDR1 LNHDA and CDR2 SQIVND (reference sequence). This CDR3 spans 15 amino acids. V lost 6 bases to trimming and J lost 0 bases; unmatched junction nucleotides: 1.

This clone was recorded once. This chain uses TRBV6-5 with TRBJ1-2; 8 bases agree with TRBD1. This CDR3 region has 14 residues. CDR1 is MNHEY, CDR2 SVGAGI, per germline. V shed 6 bases and J 9 bases; nucleotides not matched to a gene: 12. In nucleotides, the CDR3 is TGTGCCAGCAGCTCGGACAGGGCCGGGTTTAGCTACACCTTC. Amino acid sequence: CASSSDRAGFSYTF.